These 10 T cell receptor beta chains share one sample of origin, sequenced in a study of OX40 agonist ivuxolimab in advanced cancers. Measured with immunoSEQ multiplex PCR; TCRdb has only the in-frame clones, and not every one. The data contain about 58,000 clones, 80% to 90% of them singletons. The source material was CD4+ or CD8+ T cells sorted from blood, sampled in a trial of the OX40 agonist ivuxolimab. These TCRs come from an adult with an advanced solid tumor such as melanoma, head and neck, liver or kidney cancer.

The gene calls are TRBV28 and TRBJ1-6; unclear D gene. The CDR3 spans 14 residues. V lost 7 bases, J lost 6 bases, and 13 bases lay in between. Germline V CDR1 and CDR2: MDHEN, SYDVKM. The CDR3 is CASTLGRFNSPLHF. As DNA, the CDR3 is TGTGCCAGCACCCTAGGCAGGTTTAATTCACCCCTCCACTTT.

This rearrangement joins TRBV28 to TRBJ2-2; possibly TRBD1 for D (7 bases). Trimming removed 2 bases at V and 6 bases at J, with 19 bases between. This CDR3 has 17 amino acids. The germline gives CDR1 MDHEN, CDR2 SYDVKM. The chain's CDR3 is CASSLLGRQGGPGELFF. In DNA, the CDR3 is TGTGCCAGCAGTTTACTGGGTCGGCAGGGGGGACCCGGGGAGCTGTTTTTT.

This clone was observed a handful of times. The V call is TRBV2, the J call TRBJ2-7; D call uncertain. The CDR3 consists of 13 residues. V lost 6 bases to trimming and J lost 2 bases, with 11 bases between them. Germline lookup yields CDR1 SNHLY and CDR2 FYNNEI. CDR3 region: CASRPTATYEQYF. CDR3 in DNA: TGTGCCAGCAGACCCACTGCAACCTACGAGCAGTACTTC.

The CDR3 reads CSVPIGKTNYGYTF. Here the CDR3 DNA reads TGCAGCGTTCCCATAGGAAAAACTAACTATGGCTACACCTTC. The chain combines TRBV29-1 with TRBJ1-2, with D unresolved. This CDR3 is 14 amino acids long. Germline V CDR1 and CDR2: SQVTM, ANQGSEA. V was clipped by 5 bases and J by 0 bases, with 13 bases between them.

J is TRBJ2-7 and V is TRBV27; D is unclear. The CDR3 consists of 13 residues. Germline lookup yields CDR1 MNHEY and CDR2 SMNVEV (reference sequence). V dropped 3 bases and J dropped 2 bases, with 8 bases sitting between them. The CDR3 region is CASSLGSTYEQYV. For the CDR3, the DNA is TGTGCCAGCAGTTTGGGCAGCACCTACGAGCAGTACGTC.

CDR3 region: CASSSTTGGPEDTQYF. In nucleotides, the CDR3 is TGTGCCAGCAGCTCGACGACCGGGGGCCCGGAAGATACGCAGTATTTT. The rearrangement joins TRBV7-9 to TRBJ2-3; perhaps D is TRBD1 or TRBD2 (6 bases each). The CDR3 length is 16 residues. The ends were cut back, 4 bases at V and 5 bases at J, with 19 bases in the middle. From germline, CDR1 is SEHNR and CDR2 FQNEAQ (reference sequence).

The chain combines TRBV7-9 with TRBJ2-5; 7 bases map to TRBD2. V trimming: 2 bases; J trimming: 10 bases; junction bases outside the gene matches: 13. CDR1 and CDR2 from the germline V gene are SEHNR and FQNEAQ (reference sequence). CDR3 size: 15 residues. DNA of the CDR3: TGTGCCAGCAGCTTAACGACTAGCTCTGACCGGGGCCAGTACTTC. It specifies CASSLTTSSDRGQYF.

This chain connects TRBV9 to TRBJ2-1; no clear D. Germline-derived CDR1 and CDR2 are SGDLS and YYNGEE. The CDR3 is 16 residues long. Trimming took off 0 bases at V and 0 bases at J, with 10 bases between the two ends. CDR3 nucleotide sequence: TGTGCCAGCAGCGTAGGGGATCTGAGCTCCTACAATGAGCAGTTCTTC. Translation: CASSVGDLSSYNEQFF.

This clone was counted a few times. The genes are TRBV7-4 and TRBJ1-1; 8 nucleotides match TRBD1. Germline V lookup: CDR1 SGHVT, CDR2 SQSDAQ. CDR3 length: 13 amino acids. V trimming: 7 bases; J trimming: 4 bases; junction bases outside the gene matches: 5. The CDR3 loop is CASNVTGVTEAFF. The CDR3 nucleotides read TGTGCCAGCAACGTGACAGGGGTCACTGAAGCTTTCTTT.

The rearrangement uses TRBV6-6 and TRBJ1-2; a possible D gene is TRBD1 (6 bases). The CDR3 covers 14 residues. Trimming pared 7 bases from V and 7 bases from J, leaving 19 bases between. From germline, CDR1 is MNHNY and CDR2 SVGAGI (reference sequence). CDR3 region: CASTEGRGRGGYTF. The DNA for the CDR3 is TGTGCCAGCACCGAAGGCCGGGGGCGCGGTGGCTACACCTTC.